These 5 T cell receptor beta chains share one sample of origin, sequenced in a study of control samples from healthy donors and cancer patients. Method: immunoSEQ multiplex PCR; TCRdb's copy keeps in-frame clones and lacks some. Of approximately 79,000 clones listed, about 91% are singletons. Sequencing used blood. These receptors were collected from a man aged 45-60 years in good health.

This rearrangement joins TRBV29-1 to TRBJ2-7; tentative D call: TRBD1 (6 bases). V was trimmed by 2 bases and J by 2 bases, leaving 16 bases between them. CDR3 size: 15 residues. Germline CDR1 reads SQVTM; CDR2 reads ANQGSEA. The CDR3 DNA reads as TGCAGCGTTGAAACGGGGCAGGGGACCACCTACGAGCAGTACTTC. It specifies CSVETGQGTTYEQYF.

In its sample, this clone was seen a few times. The CDR3, as DNA: TGTGCCAGCAGCCAAGTGGCAGGGGGGCGAGGCGCCATATATTTT. Encoded protein: CASSQVAGGRGAIYF. The rearrangement uses TRBV3-1 (or the pseudogene TRBV3-2) and TRBJ1-3, with TRBD1 matching over 7 bases. The length of the CDR3 is 15 residues. The V and J ends lost 1 base and 11 bases, in that order; junction bases with no gene match: 11. Germline CDR1 and CDR2: LGHDT and YNNKEL (reference sequence).

The V gene is TRBV10-1, the J gene TRBJ2-1; D assignment may be TRBD1 or TRBD2 (6 bases each). In germline, CDR1 is WNHNN, CDR2 SYGVQD (reference sequence). The V end lost 4 bases, the J end lost 15 bases, and 13 bases lay between the germline ends. The CDR3 totals 11 residues. CDR3 region: CASSVGGCRFF. Written as DNA, the CDR3 is TGCGCCAGCAGTGTAGGGGGGTGCAGGTTCTTC.

This rearrangement joins TRBV6-6 to TRBJ1-2; 7 bases fit TRBD1. Germline values: CDR1 MNHNY, CDR2 SVGAGI (reference sequence). V lost 7 bases, J lost 1 base, and 12 bases stayed unmatched. This CDR3 has 16 residues. DNA for the CDR3: TGTGCCAGCAACCTACGGGCGACAGGGAATAACTATGGCTACACCTTC. It codes for CASNLRATGNNYGYTF.

The gene calls are TRBV9 and TRBJ1-6; 8 nucleotides line up with TRBD1. The CDR3 is made up of 13 amino acids. Trimming took 3 bases from V and 9 from J; bases not matched to a gene: 2. CDR1 and CDR2 (germline): SGDLS, YYNGEE. The CDR3 DNA reads TGTGCCAGCAGCGCAGGGGGCGGTTCACCCCTCCACTTT. Residues: CASSAGGGSPLHF. Based on the CDR3 plus reference TRBV9 and TRBJ1-6, the full variable domain is DSGVTQTPKHLITATGQRVTLRCSPRSGDLSVYWYQQSLDQGLQFLIQYYNGEERAKGNILERFSAQQFPDLHSELNLSSLELGDSALYFCASSAGGGSPLHFGNGTRLTVT.